The clone carrying this T cell receptor (beta chain) was observed at least ten times. TCRdb used MiXCR to reprocess the 5' RACE reads, holding one entry per CDR3 protein. In the table there are roughly 110,000 distinct CDR3 sequences, roughly a tenth of which are singletons. This record comes from a study of spatial heterogeneity in lung cancer. Specified time point: blood at routine non-recurrence follow-up after resection. This CDR3 region has 15 residues. V shed 5 bases and J 4 bases; nucleotides not matched to a gene: 5. The chain recombines TRBV12-3 or TRBV12-4 with TRBJ2-3; 11 nucleotides agree with TRBD2. This TCR came from a female donor with early-stage non-small cell lung cancer. This sample comprised PBMCs, obtained at follow-up. CDR3 sequence: CASSPTSGRPDTQYF. CDR3 DNA: TGTGCCAGCAGTCCTACTAGCGGGAGACCAGATACGCAGTATTTT.